Each of the 30 T cell receptor beta chains below was sequenced from the same sample in a study of blood T cell repertoires in COVID-19. Assay used: immunoSEQ multiplex PCR; TCRdb lists only in-frame clones, some missing. Among hundreds of thousands of clones listed, about nine tenths were seen once. The specimen was peripheral blood. Receptors were obtained from a woman in her 70s with COVID-19, enrolled during active disease.

The chain is built from TRBV5-4 and TRBJ1-6; 8 bases are shared with TRBD1. CDR1 and CDR2 (germline): SGHNT, YYREEE (reference sequence). This CDR3 has 16 amino acids. V lost 3 bases and J lost 1; bases outside the gene matches: 3. The CDR3 region has the DNA TGTGCCAGCAGCTCGAGGACAGGGTCCTATAATTCACCCCTCCACTTT. Protein: CASSSRTGSYNSPLHF.

In DNA form, the CDR3 reads TGTGCCAGCACGCTCGGGACTCAGGATGAGACCCAGTACTTC. It is translated as CASTLGTQDETQYF. The gene calls are TRBV3-1 (or the pseudogene TRBV3-2) and TRBJ2-5; TRBD2 is a possible D gene (6 bases). Per germline, CDR1 LGHDT and CDR2 YNNKEL (reference sequence). The CDR3 spans 14 residues. The V end was cut by 7 bases, the J end by 5 bases, with 17 bases between.

The V and J genes are TRBV6-5 and TRBJ1-1; D might be TRBD1 (6 bases). V gave up 5 bases and J gave up 2 bases, with 15 bases separating them. Germline V gene sequence: CDR1 MNHEY, CDR2 SVGAGI. The CDR3 consists of 15 residues. CDR3 region: CASSQTGHLNTEAFF. The CDR3 coding sequence is TGTGCCAGCAGTCAGACAGGCCATCTTAACACTGAAGCTTTCTTT.

In nucleotides, the CDR3 is TGTGCCAGCAGGCGAACACAGGGGGACTATGGCTACACCTTC. It specifies CASRRTQGDYGYTF. The chain recombines TRBV7-2 with TRBJ1-2; 8 positions match TRBD1. The CDR3 length is 14 residues. The germline gives CDR1 SGHTA, CDR2 FQGNSA. Trimming at V came to 6 bases and at J to 3 bases, leaving 6 bases not matched to a gene.

The DNA for the CDR3 is TGTGCCAGCAGTTTGTGGGGGGGCCATCAGCCCCAGCATTTT. Translation gives CASSLWGGHQPQHF. The chain joins TRBV27 to TRBJ1-5; D might be TRBD1 (6 bases). Trimming took off 3 bases at V and 5 bases at J, with 11 bases between the two ends. CDR3 size: 14 residues. Germline CDR1 reads MNHEY; CDR2 reads SMNVEV (reference sequence).

The V and J genes are TRBV23-1 and TRBJ1-2; D unclear. TRBV23-1 is known as an ORF, though its function is uncertain. The CDR3 consists of 12 residues. V was clipped by 4 bases and J by 1 base, with 4 bases between them. CDR3 in amino acids: CASSLSNYGYTF. DNA of the CDR3: TGCGCCAGCAGTCTCAGTAACTATGGCTACACCTTC.

This rearrangement joins TRBV7-2 to TRBJ2-7, with no clear D. Germline CDR1 reads SGHTA; CDR2 reads FQGNSA. Between the trimmed V and J ends, which lost 0 bases and 2 bases, there was a span of 8 bases. CDR3 length: 14 residues. The CDR3 DNA reads TGTGCCAGCAGCTTAGCTGGGCAAACCTACGAGCAGTACTTC. Translated, it gives CASSLAGQTYEQYF.

The chain recombines TRBV2 with TRBJ1-2, with D hard to call. Germline V gene sequence: CDR1 SNHLY, CDR2 FYNNEI. The CDR3 sequence is 13 residues long. V was pared by 7 bases and J by 4 bases, with 13 bases between. DNA for the CDR3: TGTGCCAGCACCGTCATCGACACCTATGGCTACACCTTC. Translated: CASTVIDTYGYTF.

This chain connects TRBV12-3 or TRBV12-4 to TRBJ1-2; maybe TRBD1 (6 bases). The CDR3 is 12 amino acids. V was pared by 8 bases and J by 8 bases, with 15 bases between. The CDR3 bases are TGTGCCAGCTTGTCAGGGGCTAGAGGCTACACCTTC. This sequence encodes CASLSGARGYTF.

This chain links TRBV18 with TRBJ2-5; TRBD1 matches at 8 bases. Germline V gives CDR1 KGHSH, CDR2 LQKENI. This CDR3 has 13 residues. V was pared by 6 bases and J by 5 bases, with 5 bases of the junction left unmatched. CDR3 protein: CASSQGAGETQYF. CDR3 bases: TGTGCCAGCTCTCAGGGGGCGGGCGAGACCCAGTACTTC.

The rearrangement uses TRBV6-1 and TRBJ1-2, with TRBD1 matching over 7 bases. The CDR3 contains 15 residues. CDR1 MNHNS and CDR2 SASEGT come from the germline V gene. After removal of 3 bases from V and 5 bases from J, the junction contained 9 bases not matched to a gene. CDR3 DNA sequence: TGTGCCAGCAGTGATGAGGGGACAGCTACATATGGCTACACCTTC. This sequence encodes CASSDEGTATYGYTF.

The chain links TRBV7-3 to TRBJ2-2, with D perhaps matching TRBD1 (6 bases). V was shortened by 5 bases and J by 0 bases, with 19 bases between the two germline ends. Germline loops: CDR1 SGHTA, CDR2 FQGTGA. CDR3 size: 18 residues. CDR3 amino acids: CASSPRPSQGSNTGELFF. DNA of the CDR3: TGTGCCAGCAGCCCCCGGCCCTCACAGGGTTCGAACACCGGGGAGCTGTTTTTT. The variable domain in full, with the rest retrieved from reference TRBV7-3 and TRBJ2-2, is GAGVSQTPSNKVTEKGKYVELRCDPISGHTALYWYRQSLGQGPEFLIYFQGTGAADDSGLPNDRFFAVRPEGSVSTLKIQRTERGDSAVYLCASSPRPSQGSNTGELFFGEGSRLTVL.

This sequence joins TRBV29-1 and TRBJ1-2, with no clear D. Germline CDR1 is SQVTM and CDR2 is ANQGSEA. Trimming pared 0 bases from V and 2 bases from J, leaving 4 bases between. The CDR3 totals 12 residues. This CDR3 is CSVEEENYGYTF. CDR3 nucleotides: TGCAGCGTTGAAGAAGAGAACTATGGCTACACCTTC.

The chain employs TRBV25-1 and TRBJ2-2; 7 bases are a match to TRBD2. This CDR3 region has 16 residues. CDR1 is MGHDK and CDR2 is SYGVNS in the germline V gene. V was clipped by 0 bases and J by 4 bases; unmatched bases: 5. The CDR3 spells CASSEYAGVGTGELFF. CDR3 nucleotide sequence: TGTGCCAGCAGTGAATATGCGGGGGTTGGCACCGGGGAGCTGTTTTTT.

This sequence joins TRBV25-1 and TRBJ1-2; weak D call: TRBD1 (5 bases). The CDR3 sequence is 16 residues long. CDR1 and CDR2 from the germline V gene are MGHDK and SYGVNS. V dropped 3 bases and J dropped 0 bases, with 14 bases sitting between them. The CDR3 loop reads CASSEAGQQTNYGYTF. The CDR3 coding sequence is TGTGCCAGCAGTGAGGCGGGGCAGCAAACTAACTATGGCTACACCTTC.

The V call is TRBV7-9, the J call TRBJ1-2, with no clear D. Germline CDR1 SEHNR, CDR2 FQNEAQ (reference sequence). Deletions cut 5 bases from V and 8 bases from J, with 18 bases between. The CDR3 contains 14 residues. CDR3 amino acids: CASSPIPGSGGYTF. CDR3 DNA: TGTGCCAGCAGCCCCATACCGGGATCGGGAGGCTACACCTTC.

CDR3: CASRMDSLTSPLHF. CDR3 DNA sequence: TGTGCCAGCAGGATGGACAGTCTTACCTCACCCCTCCACTTT. The chain employs TRBV2 and TRBJ1-6, with D perhaps TRBD1 (6 bases). CDR3 length equals 14 residues. The V gene's germline CDR1 is SNHLY and CDR2 FYNNEI. V was pared by 6 bases and J by 10 bases, with 16 bases between.

The chain uses TRBV6-2 or TRBV6-3 and TRBJ1-5; 9 bases match TRBD1. Germline lookup yields CDR1 MNHEY and CDR2 SVGEGT. The CDR3 totals 17 residues. J lost 6 bases, V lost 0 bases, and 9 bases had no gene match. The CDR3 DNA reads TGTGCCAGCAGTTACTCGCTTCGGGACAGGGACGGTCAGCCCCAGCATTTT. Its translation is CASSYSLRDRDGQPQHF.

This chain links TRBV28 with TRBJ2-1; 7 bases are a match to TRBD2. The germline gives CDR1 MDHEN, CDR2 SYDVKM. The length of the CDR3 is 14 residues. V shed 4 bases, J shed 5 bases, and the junction held 5 bases outside the gene matches. The CDR3 DNA reads TGTGCCAGCAGTTCCGGACGGGAGGACAATGAGCAGTTCTTC. Its protein product is CASSSGREDNEQFF.

In this sample, this clone turned up a few times. The chain couples TRBV9 to TRBJ1-2; the match to TRBD1 covers 9 bases. J lost 6 bases, V lost 3 bases, and 6 bases had no gene match. Germline V gives CDR1 SGDLS, CDR2 YYNGEE. CDR3 length equals 14 residues. The chain's CDR3 is CASSARQGGNGYTF. The CDR3 bases are TGTGCCAGCAGCGCCCGACAGGGGGGGAATGGCTACACCTTC.

The chain is built from TRBV28 and TRBJ2-7; D is perhaps TRBD2 (6 bases). Trimming pared 2 bases from V and 9 bases from J, leaving 11 bases between. CDR1 is MDHEN and CDR2 is SYDVKM in the germline V gene. CDR3 length: 12 amino acids. The CDR3 sequence is CASSLTTEGQYF. The CDR3 bases are TGTGCCAGCAGTTTAACGACGGAGGGGCAGTACTTC.

The chain combines TRBV3-1 (or the pseudogene TRBV3-2) with TRBJ2-2, with a possible D match to TRBD2 (5 bases). Looked up from germline, CDR1 is LGHDT and CDR2 is YNNKEL (reference sequence). V was trimmed by 1 base and J by 7 bases, leaving 13 bases between them. CDR3 length: 15 residues. The CDR3 DNA follows: TGTGCCAGCAGCCAAGTAGAAGCGGTAGGCGGGGAGCTGTTTTTT. Amino acids: CASSQVEAVGGELFF.

The rearrangement links TRBV14 to TRBJ1-4; D might be TRBD1 (5 bases). This CDR3 contains 14 residues. V shed 4 bases and J shed 8 bases, with 14 bases lying between them. Looked up from germline, CDR1 is SGHDN and CDR2 is FVKESK. DNA for the CDR3: TGTGCCAGCAGCCCTCTACAGGACGGAGAAAAACTGTTTTTT. It encodes CASSPLQDGEKLFF.

The V call is TRBV12-3 or TRBV12-4, the J call TRBJ1-2; D is unresolved. This CDR3 contains 13 residues. Trimming pared 5 bases from V and 4 bases from J, leaving 11 bases between. CDR3 sequence (DNA): TGTGCCAGCAGTCCCTCTCAGGCCTATGGCTACACCTTC. Residues: CASSPSQAYGYTF.

This sequence joins TRBV19 and TRBJ1-1, with TRBD1 identical over 9 bases. Unmatched junction bases numbered 11, after V lost 9 bases and J lost 6 bases. CDR3 length equals 14 residues. Germline V gives CDR1 LNHDA, CDR2 SQIVND (reference sequence). CDR3 residues: CASRRPGQGSEAFF. The CDR3 DNA follows: TGTGCCAGCAGACGCCCGGGACAGGGCTCTGAAGCTTTCTTT.

The chain joins TRBV19 to TRBJ1-2; no definite D call. This CDR3 is built from 15 residues. CDR1 and CDR2 from the germline V gene are LNHDA and SQIVND (reference sequence). V was trimmed by 6 bases and J by 3 bases, leaving 17 bases between them. CDR3 nucleotide sequence: TGTGCCAGTAGACCGTTGAGCGTCCTCGACTATGGCTACACCTTC. Residues: CASRPLSVLDYGYTF. The full variable domain, in which reference TRBV19 and TRBJ1-2 provide the parts outside the CDR3, is DGGITQSPKYLFRKEGQNVTLSCEQNLNHDAMYWYRQDPGQGLRLIYYSQIVNDFQKGDIAEGYSVSREKKESFPLTVTSAQKNPTAFYLCASRPLSVLDYGYTFGSGTRLTVV.

The chain couples TRBV7-9 to TRBJ1-1; D might be TRBD1 (5 bases). The CDR3 is 12 amino acids. Trimming left V 5 bases short and J 9 bases short, with 13 bases between. Per the germline V gene, CDR1 is SEHNR and CDR2 is FQNEAQ (reference sequence). This CDR3 is CASSHDSKKAFF. CDR3 bases: TGTGCCAGCAGCCATGACAGTAAGAAAGCTTTCTTT.

The chain joins TRBV18 to TRBJ1-4; no reliable D call. Germline loops: CDR1 KGHSH, CDR2 LQKENI. Trimming stripped 3 bases from V and 7 bases from J, with 18 bases between. This CDR3 is 16 amino acids long. This CDR3 is CASSPSLTASVEKLFF. The CDR3 nucleotides read TGTGCCAGCTCACCTTCTTTGACGGCGAGCGTTGAAAAACTGTTTTTT.

This clone was counted a few times. The chain carries TRBV7-9 and TRBJ2-1; 9 nucleotides agree with TRBD1. V shed 5 bases and J 7 bases; nucleotides not matched to a gene: 9. The germline V gene encodes CDR1 SEHNR and CDR2 FQNEAQ (reference sequence). The CDR3 has 15 amino acids. Here the CDR3 DNA reads TGTGCCAGCAGCCGGCGGACAGGGGCGGTTAATGAGCAGTTCTTC. Translated: CASSRRTGAVNEQFF.

This CDR3 reads CASSRDREKYEQYF. The CDR3 nucleotides read TGCGCCAGCAGCCGGGACAGGGAGAAGTACGAGCAGTACTTC. This sequence joins TRBV10-2 and TRBJ2-7; 9 positions agree with TRBD1. The germline gives CDR1 WSHSY, CDR2 SAAADI. The CDR3 extends over 14 amino acids. V gave up 6 bases and J gave up 4 bases; unmatched junction bases: 7.